Below, 4 T cell receptor beta chains from the same sample are listed, as sequenced in a study of PD-1 blockade in classical Hodgkin lymphoma. No patient escaped relapse after autologous stem cell transplantation, and brentuximab vedotin exposure varied. TCRdb's table, derived via immunoSEQ multiplex PCR, lists solely in-frame clones and lacks some. The sample lists 90,000 to 95,000 clones; roughly nine tenths were seen once. Sequencing used peripheral blood mononuclear cells (PBMCs), obtained before the second cycle of nivolumab. All receptors derive from a human donor with classical Hodgkin lymphoma.

This chain links TRBV6-6 with TRBJ2-1; 12 bases match TRBD2. CDR1 is MNHNY, CDR2 SVGAGI, per germline (reference sequence). The CDR3 is made up of 15 amino acids. J lost 4 bases, V lost 5 bases, and 3 bases had no gene match. The CDR3 reads CASSPTSGGYNEQFF. The CDR3 DNA reads TGTGCCAGCAGTCCAACTAGCGGGGGGTACAATGAGCAGTTCTTC.

The rearrangement links TRBV5-1 to TRBJ2-3; D remains unclear. The CDR3 has 13 residues. Germline CDR1 SGHRS, CDR2 YFSETQ. V lost 0 bases, J lost 2 bases, and 4 bases lay in between. The CDR3 sequence is CASSLDYTDTQYF. For the CDR3, the DNA is TGCGCCAGCAGCTTGGACTACACAGATACGCAGTATTTT.

In DNA form, the CDR3 reads TGTGCCAGCAGGTCGGGACTAGCCTCTTACACCGGGGAGCTGTTTTTT. Translation: CASRSGLASYTGELFF. This chain uses TRBV27 with TRBJ2-2; 9 nucleotides match TRBD2. This CDR3 has 16 amino acids. V trimming: 6 bases; J trimming: 3 bases; junction bases outside the gene matches: 8. Germline V gene sequence: CDR1 MNHEY, CDR2 SMNVEV (reference sequence).

The sample holds a few counts of this clone. The identical CDR3 is also encoded by other nucleotide sequences in the sample. The V gene is TRBV27, the J gene TRBJ2-1; D call uncertain. The CDR3 covers 12 residues. The germline V gene encodes CDR1 MNHEY and CDR2 SMNVEV (reference sequence). V shed 2 bases and J shed 8 bases, with 7 bases lying between them. CDR3 nucleotide sequence: TGTGCCAGCAGTTTAGGTGGGGATGAGCAGTTCTTC. Amino acid sequence: CASSLGGDEQFF.